These T cell receptor beta chains were read from a single sample in a study of technical replicates of blood from a few donors. Profiling relied on immunoSEQ multiplex PCR, and the TCRdb table lists in-frame clones only, not all of them. The data contain roughly 80,000 clones, about 91% of them singletons. Sequenced: T cells isolated from PBMCs. The receptors originated from a human donor in good health. Each CDR3 is given with its conserved first and last residue. Each record gives: clone size, V gene, J gene, D gene, CDR3 DNA, CDR3 protein. The D gene is left open where the match is weak. Rows may omit the clone size; those that give it use once, few, many or a size class.

>NA|TRBV6-6|TRBJ2-2|NA
TGTGCCAGCAGTTACTCTGTGGCGGAGGGGGAGCTGTTTTTT
CASSYSVAEGELFF
>NA|TRBV6-5|TRBJ1-2|TRBD1
TGTGCCAGCCAATCAGGGGGCGACTATGGCTACACCTTC
CASQSGGDYGYTF
>NA|TRBV28|TRBJ1-2|TRBD1
TGTGCCAGCAGTTCAGTACTCCGGGACAGGGGACCGTTTGGGGAACAAAATAACTATGGCTACACCTTC
CASSSVLRDRGPFGEQNNYGYTF
>NA|TRBV6-5|TRBJ2-1|TRBD2
TGTGCCAGCAGCCCTCCGGGGGGGCCCCACAATGAGCAGTTCTTC
CASSPPGGPHNEQFF
>NA|TRBV12-5|TRBJ1-2|TRBD1
TGTGCTAGTTTCCTGGAGGTGACAGGGGTTAGTTGGGACTATGGCTACACCTTC
CASFLEVTGVSWDYGYTF
>NA|TRBV25-1|TRBJ2-4|NA
TGTGCCAGCAGTGACCCTCGGGGAGCCAAAAACATTCAGTACTTC
CASSDPRGAKNIQYF
>NA|TRBV5-1|TRBJ1-1|NA
TGCGCCAGCAGCTCCCAGGCCCCCAGGAACACTGAAGCTTTCTTT
CASSSQAPRNTEAFF
>NA|TRBV2|TRBJ2-5|TRBD1
TGTGCCAGCAGCCAACGGACAGGGGGCTTTCGGGAGACCCAGTACTTC
CASSQRTGGFRETQYF
>NA|TRBV11-3|TRBJ1-1|TRBD1
TGTGCCAGCAGCACCTCCATGACAGGGGATTACACTGAAGCTTTCTTT
CASSTSMTGDYTEAFF
>NA|TRBV6-6|TRBJ1-5|NA
TGTGCCAGCAAAGAACAGGGAAATCAGCCCCAGCATTTT
CASKEQGNQPQHF
>NA|TRBV18|TRBJ1-1|NA
TGTGCCAGCTCACCGGGAGGGCTGCGCACTGAAGCTTTCTTT
CASSPGGLRTEAFF
>NA|TRBV13|TRBJ2-1|TRBD1
TGTGCCAGCAGCTCCCGTGCCGGGACAGGGGTCACTAGCTTCTACAATGAGCAGTTCTTC
CASSSRAGTGVTSFYNEQFF
>NA|TRBV7-6|TRBJ1-1|NA
TGTGCCAGCAGCACCCCCGGGACTAACACTGAAGCTTTCTTT
CASSTPGTNTEAFF
>NA|TRBV11-2|TRBJ1-4|NA
TGTGCCAGCAGCTTCAGTAAGGACACCCGGTGGGATGAAAAACTGTTTTTT
CASSFSKDTRWDEKLFF
>NA|TRBV28|TRBJ2-5|TRBD1
TGTGCCAGCAGTTTGTGGACAGGGGAAAAAGAGACCCAGTACTTC
CASSLWTGEKETQYF
>NA|TRBV4-2|TRBJ2-3|TRBD2
TGTGCCAGCAGCCAAGGCCAGCGGGGGACAGATACGCAGTATTTT
CASSQGQRGTDTQYF
>NA|TRBV7-9|TRBJ2-3|NA
TGTGCCAGCAGCTTTTCAGGCGGGATCACAGATACGCAGTATTTT
CASSFSGGITDTQYF
>NA|TRBV10-3|TRBJ2-7|TRBD1
TGTGCCATCAGTGAGACAGGGGGCACCTACGAGCAGTACTTC
CAISETGGTYEQYF
>few|TRBV5-4|TRBJ1-2|NA
TGTGCCAGCAGTCCGCAGGTGACTAACTATGGCTACACCTTC
CASSPQVTNYGYTF
>NA|TRBV28|TRBJ1-5|TRBD1
TGTGCCAGCAGTGGGACAGGGGGGGGCAATCAGCCCCAGCATTTT
CASSGTGGGNQPQHF
>NA|TRBV5-6|TRBJ2-2|TRBD2
TGTGCCAGCAGCTTGGGTTGGCGGGGGTACACCGGGGAGCTGTTTTTT
CASSLGWRGYTGELFF
>NA|TRBV5-1|TRBJ2-5|TRBD2
TGCGCCAGCAGCGTCCCGGGGGGGGCTGTAGAGACCCAGTACTTC
CASSVPGGAVETQYF
>NA|TRBV5-4|TRBJ2-1|TRBD1
TGTGCCAGCAGCTTGGGTAATTCGGGGACAGGGGTCCTCTTC
CASSLGNSGTGVLF
>NA|TRBV19|TRBJ2-7|NA
TGTGCCAGTAGTAGCGGGGTCGGAGGGTACGAGCAGTACTTC
CASSSGVGGYEQYF
>NA|TRBV7-9|TRBJ1-1|TRBD1
TGTGCCAGCAGCTTAGAGAGGGGGCCTGAAGCTTTCTTT
CASSLERGPEAFF
>NA|TRBV5-1|TRBJ2-7|TRBD1
TGCGCCAGCAGCTCCCGGACAGGGCTTGGAGAGCAGTACTTC
CASSSRTGLGEQYF
>NA|TRBV27|TRBJ1-1|NA
TGTGCCAGCAGTTTATACCGGGACAAGGTGAACACTGAAGCTTTCTTT
CASSLYRDKVNTEAFF
>NA|TRBV7-9|TRBJ2-7|NA
TGTGCCAGCAGCTTATCCCAGGGATTCTACGAGCAGTACTTC
CASSLSQGFYEQYF
>NA|TRBV12-5|TRBJ2-1|TRBD2
TGTGCTAGTGGTTTGGTGGCGGGGGGCCGTTTTTACAATGAGCAGTTCTTC
CASGLVAGGRFYNEQFF
>NA|TRBV9|TRBJ2-4|TRBD2
TGTGCCAGCAGCGTAACGGGAGGGCGGAATCTAAACATTCAGTACTTC
CASSVTGGRNLNIQYF
>NA|TRBV4-2|TRBJ2-2|NA
TGTGCCAGCAGCCAAGGGGTCACAGGGACGAACACCGGGGAGCTGTTTTTT
CASSQGVTGTNTGELFF
>NA|TRBV11-1|TRBJ2-3|TRBD2
TGTGCCAGCAGTGGACTAGCGGGGGCAGATACGCAGTATTTT
CASSGLAGADTQYF
>NA|TRBV19|TRBJ2-1|TRBD1
TGTGCCAGCTCCTTAACCGGGACAGGAATAAGCAATGAGCAGTTCTTC
CASSLTGTGISNEQFF
>NA|TRBV11-1|TRBJ2-1|NA
TGTGCCAGCCGGGGGGCCGGCAATGAGCAGTTCTTC
CASRGAGNEQFF
>NA|TRBV6-5|TRBJ1-2|NA
TGTGCCAGCGCTCCCGGTAGGGCTAGCGAGTATGGCTACACCTTC
CASAPGRASEYGYTF
>NA|TRBV4-1|TRBJ2-7|NA
TGCGCCAGCAGCACGTCGCATACAGGTAAAGTCTACGAGCAGTACTTC
CASSTSHTGKVYEQYF
>once|TRBV28|TRBJ2-2|NA
TGTGCCAGCAGCCGTAGGACAGTTCCCGGGGAGCTGTTTTTT
CASSRRTVPGELFF
>NA|TRBV7-8|TRBJ2-1|NA
TGTGCCAGCAGTTTTATGGGCCTTCGGACGGGGAAGGAGCAGTTCTTC
CASSFMGLRTGKEQFF
>NA|TRBV13|TRBJ2-5|TRBD2
TGTGCCAGCAGCGCCAAACTAGCGGCCTTGGGGTACCAAGAGACCCAGTACTTC
CASSAKLAALGYQETQYF
>NA|TRBV5-4|TRBJ2-5|TRBD2
TGTGCCAGCAGCTTACTTAGCGGGAGTTGGGAGACCCAGTACTTC
CASSLLSGSWETQYF
>NA|TRBV11-2|TRBJ1-5|NA
TGTGCCAGCAGCCTCGCGGTGGGTCAGCCCCAGCATTTT
CASSLAVGQPQHF
>NA|TRBV7-6|TRBJ2-3|NA
TGTGCCAGCAGCTTATCGGATACGCAGTATTTT
CASSLSDTQYF
>NA|TRBV27|TRBJ2-2|NA
TGTGCCAGCACCCAAGGTCAGCGGATAGCGAACACCGGGGAGCTGTTTTTT
CASTQGQRIANTGELFF
>NA|TRBV2|TRBJ2-7|TRBD1
TGTGCCAGCAGTGAAGGGGTGAGGGGGCCCTACGAGCAGTACTTC
CASSEGVRGPYEQYF
>NA|TRBV7-9|TRBJ2-2|TRBD2
TGTGCCAGCAGCTCACAGTGGTACGGGAGGGCGAACACCGGGGAGCTGTTTTTT
CASSSQWYGRANTGELFF
>once|TRBV2|TRBJ2-7|NA
TGTGCCAGCAGTGAAGAGGGGCTGGGGCGGTACTTC
CASSEEGLGRYF
>NA|TRBV4-1|TRBJ1-5|TRBD1
TGCGCCAGCAGCCACGGACAGGGCATGGACAATCAGCCCCAGCATTTT
CASSHGQGMDNQPQHF
>NA|TRBV11-2|TRBJ2-1|NA
TGTGCCAGCAGCCCCAGGGGTCCCTACAATGAGCAGTTCTTC
CASSPRGPYNEQFF
>NA|TRBV5-4|TRBJ2-1|NA
TGTGCCAGCTATAGCGGCAATGAGCAGTTCTTC
CASYSGNEQFF
>once|TRBV13|TRBJ2-7|TRBD2
TGTGCCAGCAGCCCCCCACGGCTAGCGGGAGCCTACGAGCAGTACTTC
CASSPPRLAGAYEQYF
>NA|TRBV4-1|TRBJ1-5|NA
TGCGCCAGCAGCCAAGGAAGGGGTAATCAGCCCCAGCATTTT
CASSQGRGNQPQHF
>NA|TRBV9|TRBJ2-3|TRBD1
TGTGCCAGCAGCGTACAGACAGGGACCACAGATACGCAGTATTTT
CASSVQTGTTDTQYF
>NA|TRBV2|TRBJ1-2|NA
TGTGCCAGCAGTGAACAGGGGCGCGTTAACTATGGCTACACCTTC
CASSEQGRVNYGYTF
>once|TRBV27|TRBJ2-7|NA
TGTGCCAGCAGTTCCTTTAACTCTCAGGACAGACCCTACGAGCAGTACTTC
CASSSFNSQDRPYEQYF
>NA|TRBV4-2|TRBJ1-4|NA
TGTGCCAGCAGCCAAGAAATACGGACAGACGAAAAACTGTTTTTT
CASSQEIRTDEKLFF
>NA|TRBV5-6|TRBJ1-3|NA
TGTGCCAGCAGCCCCGGGGGGGCAAGAGGTGGCACCATATATTTT
CASSPGGARGGTIYF
>NA|TRBV4-2|TRBJ1-2|NA
TGTGCCAGCAGCCAAGAGTCTAGGGAGGGGTGGAGGGGCTACACCTTC
CASSQESREGWRGYTF